The 27 T cell receptor beta chains below come from one sample, sequenced in a study of identical twins. In TCRdb, the 5' RACE reads were re-called with MiXCR into one record per CDR3 protein. The sample holds 690,000 or so distinct CDR3 sequences; 8.5% to 9% are singletons and the top ten take approximately 0.94%. The same sample was also used in a study of yellow fever vaccine responses in identical twins.

The sequenced sample was PBMCs. The receptors shown here come from a woman younger than 30 in good health.

This clonotype was counted at least ten times. The chain has TRBV12-3 or TRBV12-4 and TRBJ2-1; 8 bases align to TRBD1. The V and J ends lost 6 bases and 1 base, in that order; junction bases with no gene match: 5. The CDR3 consists of 15 residues. The DNA for the CDR3 is TGTGCCAGCAGACCAGGACAGGGTTCCTACAATGAGCAGTTCTTC. This sequence encodes CASRPGQGSYNEQFF.

This clonotype was observed at least ten times. The chain couples TRBV29-1 to TRBJ2-1; 11 bases line up with TRBD2. The junction had 2 bases not matched to a gene; V was cut back by 3 bases and J by 4 bases. There are 14 residues in the CDR3. Germline lookup yields CDR1 SQVTM and CDR2 ANQGSEA. The DNA for the CDR3 is TGCAGCGTTGAGCTAGCGGGGGGTTACAATGAGCAGTTCTTC. It yields the protein CSVELAGGYNEQFF.

V gene TRBV7-8 combines with J gene TRBJ2-7; tentatively, D is TRBD1 (6 bases). Germline V lookup: CDR1 SGHVS, CDR2 FQNEAQ. V lost 1 base and J 1 base, leaving 17 bases between the germline ends. The CDR3 is 17 amino acids. CDR3 region: CASSLGLGTLASYEQYF. CDR3 coding DNA: TGTGCCAGCAGCTTAGGTCTGGGGACACTCGCATCCTACGAGCAGTACTTC.

This clonotype was found a few times. This chain connects TRBV15 to TRBJ2-2; D not certain. Per the germline V gene, CDR1 is LNHNV and CDR2 is YYDKDF (reference sequence). V lost 3 bases and J lost 2, with 10 bases in between. The CDR3 extends over 15 amino acids. CDR3 region: CATSRPGSNTGELFF. The CDR3 DNA follows: TGTGCCACCAGCAGGCCGGGCTCAAACACCGGGGAGCTGTTTTTT.

This clonotype was counted many times. The chain carries TRBV10-3 and TRBJ2-7, with D maybe TRBD1 (5 bases). Trimming left V 0 bases short and J 1 base short, with 10 bases between. The CDR3 sequence is 15 residues long. Germline V gene sequence: CDR1 ENHRY, CDR2 SYGVKD. CDR3 loop: CAISESPDISYEQYF. The CDR3 region has the DNA TGTGCCATCAGTGAGTCGCCGGACATATCCTACGAGCAGTACTTC.

This chain connects TRBV27 to TRBJ2-2; a weak D match, TRBD2 (5 bases). The CDR3 totals 13 residues. The ends were cut back, 11 bases at V and 4 bases at J, with 14 bases in the middle. The germline gives CDR1 MNHEY, CDR2 SMNVEV (reference sequence). The CDR3 is CAVKGGSTGELFF. The CDR3 DNA is TGTGCCGTTAAGGGTGGGAGCACCGGGGAGCTGTTTTTT.

In this sample, this clonotype turned up a few times. The DNA for the CDR3 is TGTGCCAGCAGCTGGGGACAGGGGGCGACTGAGCAGTTCTTC. The encoded protein is CASSWGQGATEQFF. The chain has TRBV7-9 and TRBJ2-1, with 12 bases matching TRBD1. Germline values: CDR1 SEHNR, CDR2 FQNEAQ (reference sequence). V shed 4 bases, J shed 9 bases, and the junction held 4 bases outside the gene matches. This CDR3 has 14 residues.

In this sample, this clonotype turned up a few times. This chain connects TRBV29-1 to TRBJ1-2; a possible D gene is TRBD1 (5 bases). Trimming cost V 4 bases and J 8 bases, with 14 bases left between them. Per the germline V gene, CDR1 is SQVTM and CDR2 is ANQGSEA. The CDR3 covers 12 residues. This CDR3 reads CSVVGGAMGYTF. CDR3 in DNA: TGCAGCGTTGTCGGCGGGGCGATGGGCTACACCTTC. The whole variable domain, remainder taken from reference TRBV29-1 and TRBJ1-2, is SAVISQKPSRDICQRGTSLTIQCQVDSQVTMMFWYRQQPGQSLTLIATANQGSEATYESGFVIDKFPISRPNLTFSTLTVSNMSPEDSSIYLCSVVGGAMGYTFGSGTRLTVV.

This clonotype showed up just a few times. This chain joins TRBV7-2 and TRBJ2-2, with 11 bases that match TRBD2. In germline, CDR1 is SGHTA, CDR2 FQGNSA. Trimming cost V 4 bases and J 6 bases; bases outside gene matches: 7. This CDR3 region has 16 residues. This chain's CDR3 is CASSWTSGPLSGELFF. In DNA, the CDR3 is TGTGCCAGCAGCTGGACTAGCGGGCCCCTCTCCGGGGAGCTGTTTTTT. Full variable domain (outside the CDR3, taken from reference TRBV7-2 and TRBJ2-2): GAGVSQSPSNKVTEKGKDVELRCDPISGHTALYWYRQSLGQGLEFLIYFQGNSAPDKSGLPSDRFSAERTGGSVSTLTIQRTQQEDSAVYLCASSWTSGPLSGELFFGEGSRLTVL.

This clonotype was seen more than once but under ten times. A junction boundary mismatches the germline segment, possibly from a read error. This chain connects TRBV12-3 or TRBV12-4 to TRBJ1-3; the match to TRBD1 covers 7 bases. The CDR3 consists of 15 residues. DNA for the CDR3: TGTGCCAGCAGTTCGACAGGGAGGTCTGTAAACACCATATATTTT. Its protein product is CASSSTGRSVNTIYF.

The rearrangement links TRBV20-1 to TRBJ2-1; 9 positions match TRBD2. Germline assignment: CDR1 DFQATT and CDR2 SNEGSKA (reference sequence). V shed 1 base and J 3 bases; nucleotides not matched to a gene: 10. The CDR3 totals 17 residues. The CDR3 DNA is TGCAGTGCTAGAGGGGGTCCCCTAGCGGGAAACTACAATGAGCAGTTCTTC. Amino acid sequence: CSARGGPLAGNYNEQFF.

This clonotype was observed many times. The chain joins TRBV4-1 to TRBJ2-1; TRBD2 agrees at 10 bases. Germline values: CDR1 MGHRA, CDR2 YSYEKL. J lost 7 bases, V lost 6 bases, and 15 bases had no gene match. This CDR3 has 17 residues. CDR3 coding DNA: TGCGCCAGCAGGAACTTAGTCACTAGCGGGGTGAAGAATGAGCAGTTCTTC. Protein sequence: CASRNLVTSGVKNEQFF.

J is TRBJ1-2 and V is TRBV18; TRBD1 matches at 8 bases. The CDR3 covers 14 residues. V lost 3 bases to trimming and J lost 5 bases; unmatched junction nucleotides: 5. Germline CDR1 and CDR2: KGHSH and LQKENI. The DNA of the CDR3 is TGTGCCAGCTCACCGACAGGGGAGGTTTATGGCTACACCTTC. As protein: CASSPTGEVYGYTF.

This clonotype was observed many times. The chain combines TRBV6-6 with TRBJ2-1, with TRBD2 matching 10 bases. V gave up 0 bases and J gave up 14 bases; unmatched junction bases: 4. Germline CDR1 reads MNHNY; CDR2 reads SVGAGI (reference sequence). CDR3 length: 13 amino acids. The CDR3 nucleotides are TGTGCCAGCAGTTACTCCAGCGGGAGGGAAGAGTTCTTC. It translates to CASSYSSGREEFF.

This clonotype appeared many times. The chain has TRBV9 and TRBJ2-7, with 9 bases lining up with TRBD1. The CDR3 runs 17 residues. Germline-derived CDR1 and CDR2 are SGDLS and YYNGEE. V shed 4 bases, J shed 5 bases, and the junction held 16 bases outside the gene matches. The CDR3 DNA follows: TGTGCCAGCAGCCCGACCCCCGGGACAGGGTCTAGCCACGAGCAGTACTTC. It encodes CASSPTPGTGSSHEQYF.

This clonotype was recorded a few times. This rearrangement joins TRBV4-3 to TRBJ2-5, with TRBD1 identical over 9 bases. The CDR3 spans 15 residues. Trimming took 4 bases from V and 1 from J; bases not matched to a gene: 4. CDR1 LGHNA and CDR2 YSLEER come from the germline V gene. CDR3 DNA: TGCGCCAGCAGCCCAGGGACAGGGAGCCAAGAGACCCAGTACTTC. It translates to CASSPGTGSQETQYF.

This clonotype was seen a few times. This rearrangement joins TRBV7-2 to TRBJ2-5; 11 bases map to TRBD2. From germline, CDR1 is SGHTA and CDR2 FQGNSA. The CDR3 extends over 16 amino acids. The trim removed 2 bases at V and 5 bases at J, leaving 7 bases unmatched. The CDR3 DNA sequence: TGTGCCAGCAGCTTATCTAGTAGCGGGAGGGGGGAGACCCAGTACTTC. Translated, it gives CASSLSSSGRGETQYF.

This clonotype came up a few times. The chain uses TRBV24-1 and TRBJ2-5, with no clear D. The CDR3 spans 13 residues. The ends were cut back, 6 bases at V and 1 base at J, with 8 bases in the middle. Germline CDR1 reads KGHDR; CDR2 reads SFDVKD. CDR3 sequence: CATSKTSQETQYF. The CDR3 DNA reads TGTGCCACCAGTAAAACAAGCCAAGAGACCCAGTACTTC.

This clonotype appeared many times. The V and J genes are TRBV12-3 or TRBV12-4 and TRBJ2-1, with TRBD1 identical over 9 bases. Trimming took 4 bases from V and 8 from J; bases not matched to a gene: 9. The CDR3 length is 15 residues. Written as DNA, the CDR3 is TGTGCCAGCAGTTCTCGGGACAGGGCTGAGGATGAGCAGTTCTTC. It is translated as CASSSRDRAEDEQFF.

The chain is built from TRBV4-3 and TRBJ2-7; no clear D gene. Trimming removed 0 bases from V and 7 bases from J, with 16 bases in between. Germline V CDR1 and CDR2: LGHNA, YSLEER. The CDR3 loop spans 15 amino acids. The CDR3 DNA reads as TGCGCCAGCAGCCAAGAGAAGAAGGGATCCTGGGAGCAGTACTTC. It encodes CASSQEKKGSWEQYF.

This rearrangement joins TRBV28 to TRBJ2-7, with 7 bases aligning to TRBD1. The CDR3 is 12 residues long. The V and J ends lost 7 bases and 3 bases, in that order; junction bases with no gene match: 3. The V gene's germline CDR1 is MDHEN and CDR2 SYDVKM. The CDR3 region is CASMTGYYEQYF. CDR3 coding DNA: TGTGCCAGCATGACAGGGTACTACGAGCAGTACTTC.

This clonotype was seen a handful of times. The chain is built from TRBV9 and TRBJ1-1, with D tentatively TRBD1 (5 bases). Germline V gene sequence: CDR1 SGDLS, CDR2 YYNGEE. The CDR3 consists of 15 residues. Between the trimmed V and J ends, which lost 0 bases and 3 bases, there was a span of 12 bases. CDR3 nucleotides: TGTGCCAGCAGCGTAGAAAGGGGTAGGGACACTGAAGCTTTCTTT. As protein: CASSVERGRDTEAFF.

This clonotype was counted ten times or more. The rearrangement links TRBV7-9 to TRBJ2-5; unclear D gene. V lost 3 bases to trimming and J lost 4 bases, with 9 bases between them. The CDR3 consists of 13 residues. The V gene's germline CDR1 is SEHNR and CDR2 FQNEAQ (reference sequence). CDR3 in amino acids: CASSFSMAETQYF. CDR3 DNA: TGTGCCAGCAGCTTTTCAATGGCAGAGACCCAGTACTTC.

The V call is TRBV20-1, the J call TRBJ2-7; D might be TRBD1 (7 bases). Germline CDR1 and CDR2: DFQATT and SNEGSKA (reference sequence). Trimming removed 4 bases at V and 1 base at J, with 23 bases between. The CDR3 covers 17 residues. In DNA form, the CDR3 reads TGCAGTGCTAACTTAGGAGGGGGCAGGGGGTATTCCTACGAGCAGTACTTC. Amino acids: CSANLGGGRGYSYEQYF.

The rearrangement uses TRBV10-2 and TRBJ2-2, with 9 bases lining up with TRBD1. This CDR3 contains 13 residues. V trimming: 6 bases; J trimming: 6 bases; junction bases outside the gene matches: 2. Germline V CDR1 and CDR2: WSHSY, SAAADI. The chain's CDR3 is CASRGTGSGELFF. The CDR3 DNA reads TGCGCCAGCAGAGGGACAGGGTCCGGGGAGCTGTTTTTT.

V and J are TRBV11-1 and TRBJ2-5, with 14 bases identical to TRBD2. The V segment lost 3 bases and the J segment 3 bases; nucleotides outside the gene matches: 12. The CDR3 loop spans 19 amino acids. Per the germline V gene, CDR1 is SGHAT and CDR2 is FQDESV (reference sequence). The DNA for the CDR3 is TGTGCCAGCAGCTTTGTAGGGACTAGCGGGGGAGCGATAAAAGAGACCCAGTACTTC. Its protein is CASSFVGTSGGAIKETQYF.

This clonotype was observed a handful of times. V and J are TRBV7-2 and TRBJ2-7; tentative D call: TRBD1 (6 bases). This CDR3 region has 14 residues. CDR1 is SGHTA, CDR2 FQGNSA, per germline. V lost 0 bases to trimming and J lost 6 bases, with 12 bases between them. CDR3 bases: TGTGCCAGCAGCTTAGCCCAGGGGAGCTCCGAGCAGTACTTC. It translates to CASSLAQGSSEQYF.